Below, 3 T cell receptor beta chains from the same sample are listed, as sequenced in a study of T cells after yellow fever vaccination. TCRdb re-derived calls from the 5' RACE reads in MiXCR, one entry per CDR3 protein. This sample has around 360,000 distinct CDR3 sequences, with roughly 11% found just once. The source material was PBMCs, sampled on the day of the first yellow fever vaccination. The receptors stem from a man younger than 35 who received the YFV17D yellow fever vaccine.

In its sample, this clonotype was seen a few times. The chain couples TRBV12-3 or TRBV12-4 to TRBJ2-7; TRBD2 matches 9 bases. CDR3 length equals 17 residues. Trimming at V came to 5 bases and at J to 4 bases, leaving 15 bases not matched to a gene. The CDR3 sequence: CASSPGAPGTSRYEQYF. In DNA, the CDR3 is TGTGCCAGCAGTCCAGGGGCCCCCGGGACTAGCAGATACGAGCAGTACTTC.

The rearrangement links TRBV5-1 to TRBJ2-1, with D unclear. Looked up from germline, CDR1 is SGHRS and CDR2 is YFSETQ. The CDR3 is 13 amino acids. V lost 1 base to trimming and J lost 10 bases, with 12 bases between them. CDR3 nucleotides: TGCGCCAGCAGCTTGACCCCTTATCGCGAGCAGTTCTTC. Residues: CASSLTPYREQFF. Complete variable domain (other parts from reference TRBV5-1 and TRBJ2-1): KAGVTQTPRYLIKTRGQQVTLSCSPISGHRSVSWYQQTPGQGLQFLFEYFSETQRNKGNFPGRFSGRQFSNSRSEMNVSTLELGDSALYLCASSLTPYREQFFGPGTRLTVL.

In its sample, this clonotype was seen a few times. The CDR3 coding sequence is TGTGCCAGCAGCTATCGTCCCGGGGAGCTGTTTTTT. Encoded protein: CASSYRPGELFF. The chain uses TRBV6-2 or TRBV6-3 and TRBJ2-2; no definite D call. Trimming left V 6 bases short and J 6 bases short, with 8 bases between. The germline gives CDR1 MNHEY, CDR2 SVGEGT. The CDR3 length is 12 residues.